The 7 T cell receptor beta chains below come from one sample, sequenced in a study of blood T cell repertoires in COVID-19. Libraries were prepared by immunoSEQ multiplex PCR; TCRdb keeps only in-frame clonotypes and omits some of them. The sample carries over 350,000 clones, just over 85% recorded once. Sample: peripheral blood. These receptor sequences come from a woman in her thirties with active or convalescent COVID-19.

The chain links TRBV4-1 to TRBJ1-1; D ambiguous. The CDR3 runs 13 residues. The V gene lost 5 bases and the J gene lost 4 bases, with 11 bases spanning the gap. The germline V gene has CDR1 MGHRA and CDR2 YSYEKL. The CDR3 DNA is TGCGCCAGCAGCTATGGGCGTTCCACTGAAGCTTTCTTT. Protein product: CASSYGRSTEAFF.

The CDR3 DNA follows: TGTGCCAGCAGCCAAGTGGGGAGCGGGGGCTACAATGAGCAGTTCTTC. Translating gives CASSQVGSGGYNEQFF. The genes are TRBV3-1 (or the pseudogene TRBV3-2) and TRBJ2-1, with TRBD2 matching 8 bases. Germline V gene sequence: CDR1 LGHDT, CDR2 YNNKEL (reference sequence). The CDR3 spans 16 residues. Trimming at V came to 1 base and at J to 3 bases, leaving 5 bases not matched to a gene.

This chain links TRBV6-5 with TRBJ2-5, with 7 bases identical to TRBD2. From germline, CDR1 is MNHEY and CDR2 SVGAGI. The V and J ends lost 6 bases and 3 bases, in that order; junction bases with no gene match: 7. The CDR3 has 14 amino acids. DNA for the CDR3: TGTGCCAGCAGCCCGACTAGCCTGGAAGAGACCCAGTACTTC. It translates to CASSPTSLEETQYF.

V and J are TRBV5-1 and TRBJ2-1; tentatively, D is TRBD1 (6 bases). The length of the CDR3 is 13 residues. The V and J ends lost 7 bases and 3 bases respectively, with 11 bases between them. The V gene's germline CDR1 is SGHRS and CDR2 YFSETQ. The CDR3 nucleotides read TGCGCCAGCGGAAGGACAGACTACAATGAGCAGTTCTTC. It yields the protein CASGRTDYNEQFF.

This clone occurred once. The chain has TRBV11-2 and TRBJ1-1; maybe TRBD1 (5 bases). This CDR3 spans 14 amino acids. Trimming took 5 bases from V and 1 from J, leaving 11 bases between them. Germline loops: CDR1 SGHAT, CDR2 FQNNGV. The CDR3 DNA sequence: TGTGCCAGCAGCGCGATGACAGAGAACACTGAAGCTTTCTTT. Translating gives CASSAMTENTEAFF.

The V and J genes are TRBV6-5 and TRBJ2-7; TRBD2 matches at 7 bases. J was trimmed by 3 bases and V by 2 bases; bases with no gene match: 10. Germline CDR1 is MNHEY and CDR2 is SVGAGI. The CDR3 runs to 16 residues. CDR3 amino acids: CASSYGVSGTNYEQYF. Written as DNA, the CDR3 is TGTGCCAGCAGTTACGGCGTGTCGGGGACTAACTACGAGCAGTACTTC.

This clone was counted once. In DNA form, the CDR3 reads TGTGCCAGCAGCCACGCAGACAGCCGATTCTATGGCTACACCTTC. Protein product: CASSHADSRFYGYTF. The chain has TRBV13 and TRBJ1-2; tentatively, D is TRBD1 (5 bases). CDR1 is PRHDT, CDR2 FYEKMQ, per germline (reference sequence). The CDR3 contains 15 residues. Deletions cut 5 bases from V and 4 bases from J, with 17 bases between.